Below, 8 T cell receptor beta chains from the same sample are listed, as sequenced in a study of blood T cells in healthy people across ages (dated by TCRdb to between 2015 and 2017). Library generation was performed with 5' RACE. Sequenced on an Illumina HiSeq 2500. A second PCR of roughly 7 to 11 cycles was performed with a sample-barcoded 5' primer and a J-beta primer mix. The public reads were quality trimmed at Q25 with fastp and then assembled into clones with MiXCR by TCRdb, keeping productive beta chains. CDR3 protein sequences are deduplicated, and each keeps its most common genes and DNA. This sample holds hundreds of thousands of distinct CDR3 sequences; roughly two fifths were observed only once. Around 32% of the sample is taken by the ten largest. The sequencing sample was made of blood. These receptor sequences come from a man at least 80 years old in good health.

This chain uses TRBV6-2 or TRBV6-3 with TRBJ2-7, with TRBD2 identical over 11 bases. Germline V gene sequence: CDR1 MNHEY, CDR2 SVGEGT. The CDR3 spans 13 residues. After removal of 5 bases from V and 9 bases from J, the junction contained 6 bases not matched to a gene. DNA for the CDR3: TGTGCCAGCAGTCTAGCGGGAGGAGGGGTGCAGTACTTC. Protein product: CASSLAGGGVQYF.

The chain combines TRBV6-9 with TRBJ2-5; tentatively, D is TRBD2 (7 bases). The closer fit of TRBJ2-7 to the DNA end suggests the J call may be wrong. The CDR3 is made up of 14 amino acids. The germline gives CDR1 MNHGY, CDR2 SVAAGI. CDR3 sequence: CASKGGGHAYEQYF. For the CDR3, the DNA is TGTGCCAGCAAAGGGGGGGGCCACGCCTACGAGCAGTACTTC.

Remarks on this clonotype: A much larger clonotype is one base distant, so this may be a read error. The V gene is TRBV7-2, the J gene TRBJ2-1; TRBD2 agrees at 11 bases. The ends lost 4 bases at V and 2 bases at J; junction bases unmatched: 4. From germline, CDR1 is SGHTA and CDR2 FQGNSA. The CDR3 spans 16 residues. The CDR3 region has the DNA TGTGCCAGCAGCTCTAGGACTAGCGGGCCCTACAATGAGCAGTTCTTC. Translating it yields CASSSRTSGPYNEQFF.

This chain uses TRBV5-1 with TRBJ2-1; D gene ambiguous. The V and J ends lost 0 bases and 9 bases respectively, with 7 bases between them. The length of the CDR3 is 12 residues. The V gene's germline CDR1 is SGHRS and CDR2 YFSETQ. CDR3 loop: CASSLGVGEQFF. Written as DNA, the CDR3 is TGCGCCAGCAGCTTGGGGGTGGGTGAGCAGTTCTTC.

This clonotype has only a few counts. The gene calls are TRBV6-2 or TRBV6-3 and TRBJ2-5; no clear D. Germline V gives CDR1 MNHEY, CDR2 SVGEGT. The CDR3 covers 11 residues. V was pared by 5 bases and J by 6 bases, with 7 bases between. The CDR3 bases are TGTGCCAGCAGTGACCAGCAGACCCAGTACTTC. This sequence encodes CASSDQQTQYF.

CDR3: CSARAPGQSSYEQYF. CDR3 DNA: TGCAGTGCTAGGGCTCCGGGACAGAGCTCCTACGAGCAGTACTTC. The rearrangement uses TRBV20-1 and TRBJ2-7; 7 bases agree with TRBD1. Per the germline V gene, CDR1 is DFQATT and CDR2 is SNEGSKA (reference sequence). Trimming cost V 3 bases and J 0 bases; bases outside gene matches: 8. The CDR3 is 15 amino acids.

This clonotype was seen more than once but under ten times. The rearrangement uses TRBV28 and TRBJ2-5, with a possible D match to TRBD1 (5 bases). Between the trimmed V and J ends, which lost 5 bases and 6 bases, there was a span of 13 bases. Germline CDR1 MDHEN, CDR2 SYDVKM. The CDR3 is made up of 13 amino acids. The chain's CDR3 is CASSGAGLQTQYF. DNA of the CDR3: TGTGCCAGCAGTGGGGCAGGGCTGCAGACCCAGTACTTC.

The CDR3 reads CASSQETAVATNEKLFF. The DNA of the CDR3 is TGTGCCAGCAGCCAAGAGACGGCCGTTGCAACTAATGAAAAACTGTTTTTT. The chain combines TRBV4-2 with TRBJ1-4; D is uncertain. Germline V CDR1 and CDR2: LGHNA, YNFKEQ. This CDR3 spans 17 amino acids. Deletions cut 0 bases from V and 0 bases from J, with 11 bases between.